Listed below are T cell receptor beta chains from one sample, sequenced in a study of blood T cell repertoires in COVID-19. Using immunoSEQ multiplex PCR, the repertoire was profiled, and TCRdb retains in-frame clones only, with some absent. Of about 250,000 clones in the sample, roughly 84% were seen once. Sequenced sample: peripheral blood. Receptors originate from a middle-aged woman who had recovered from COVID-19. CDR3s include the opening cysteine and the closing phenylalanine or tryptophan. The D gene is left open where the match is weak.

>NA|TRBV6-4
CASSDSGGGPRDTQYF
>NA|TRBV7-7
CASSPGTDRNTIYF
>NA|TRBV5-6
CASSSPPDLGGYTF
>NA|TRBV5-8
CASSSIMRQFF
>TRBD2|TRBV3-1/TRBV3-2
CASRSAGGIPETQYF
>NA|TRBV30
CAWGQTNTGELFF
>TRBD1|TRBV4-1
CASSRATGGIETQYF
>TRBD2|TRBV5-1
CASSWSAGGYQETQYF
>TRBD1|TRBV28
CASSSGQGTEAFF
>TRBD1|TRBV28
CASSPRTGGPQPQHF
>TRBD1|TRBV11-3
CASSLDSLGQEINTGELFF
>TRBD1|TRBV7-9
CASSLYRGETNEKLFF
>NA|TRBV18
CASSPSVDEQFF
>TRBD1|TRBV29-1
CSVNRQGAGGGELFF
>TRBD1|TRBV5-1
CASSLGTATGGWGYTF
>NA|TRBV28
CASSGREGSGEKLFF
>TRBD1|TRBV19
CASSLRQGYTEAFF
>TRBD1|TRBV5-1
CASSPGQGANTGELFF
>TRBD1|TRBV11-1
CASSGDRGPGNIQYF
>TRBD1|TRBV30
CAWSVQGKELFF
>TRBD1|TRBV29-1
CSVVDRGSDYEQYF
>NA|TRBV28
CASSFPRQNAEAFF
>NA|TRBV27
CASSYDSPNGAYNSPLHF
>NA|TRBV19
CASRTGAGGVEAFF
>NA|TRBV5-4
CASSSPQEDTPLHF
>TRBD1|TRBV29-1
CSVVQWSVHRGGYTF
>NA|TRBV7-3
CASSSRGEPGNTIYF
>TRBD1|TRBV27
CASSPRGRGTEAFF
>NA|TRBV19
CASSPRGMVGYTF
>NA|TRBV29-1
CSVEGQDYGYTF
>NA|TRBV5-1
CASSTLLESGANVLTF
>NA|TRBV28
CASSIPTGGYTF
>NA|TRBV10-1
CASSDPGGLLRRGNTIYF
>NA|TRBV7-7
CASSRGGFSTDTQYF
>NA|TRBV5-1
CASSVRQISSGNTIYF
>TRBD1|TRBV6-1
CASSDVQGVINEQFF
>TRBD2|TRBV5-1
CASSYSGANTDTQYF
>NA|TRBV18
CASSPWGLTNEKLFF
>NA|TRBV2
CASSDQAHTYGYTF
>NA|TRBV29-1
CSVCVAAGNTIYF
>TRBD2|TRBV7-3
CASSLIGGEGNEQFF
>NA|TRBV25-1
CASSDYSNEKLFF